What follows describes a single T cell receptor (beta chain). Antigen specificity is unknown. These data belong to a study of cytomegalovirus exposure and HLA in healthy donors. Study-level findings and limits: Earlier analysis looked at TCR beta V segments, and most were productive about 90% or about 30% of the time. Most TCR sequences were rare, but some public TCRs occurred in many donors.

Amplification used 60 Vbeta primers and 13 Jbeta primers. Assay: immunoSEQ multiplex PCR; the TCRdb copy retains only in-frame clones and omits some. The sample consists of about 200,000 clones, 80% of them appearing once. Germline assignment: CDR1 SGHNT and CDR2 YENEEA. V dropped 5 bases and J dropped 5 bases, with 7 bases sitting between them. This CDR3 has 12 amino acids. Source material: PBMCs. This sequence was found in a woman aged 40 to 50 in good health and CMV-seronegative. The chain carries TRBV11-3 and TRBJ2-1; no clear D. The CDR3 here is CASSPPNNEQFF. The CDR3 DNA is TGTGCCAGCAGCCCCCCCAACAATGAGCAGTTCTTC.